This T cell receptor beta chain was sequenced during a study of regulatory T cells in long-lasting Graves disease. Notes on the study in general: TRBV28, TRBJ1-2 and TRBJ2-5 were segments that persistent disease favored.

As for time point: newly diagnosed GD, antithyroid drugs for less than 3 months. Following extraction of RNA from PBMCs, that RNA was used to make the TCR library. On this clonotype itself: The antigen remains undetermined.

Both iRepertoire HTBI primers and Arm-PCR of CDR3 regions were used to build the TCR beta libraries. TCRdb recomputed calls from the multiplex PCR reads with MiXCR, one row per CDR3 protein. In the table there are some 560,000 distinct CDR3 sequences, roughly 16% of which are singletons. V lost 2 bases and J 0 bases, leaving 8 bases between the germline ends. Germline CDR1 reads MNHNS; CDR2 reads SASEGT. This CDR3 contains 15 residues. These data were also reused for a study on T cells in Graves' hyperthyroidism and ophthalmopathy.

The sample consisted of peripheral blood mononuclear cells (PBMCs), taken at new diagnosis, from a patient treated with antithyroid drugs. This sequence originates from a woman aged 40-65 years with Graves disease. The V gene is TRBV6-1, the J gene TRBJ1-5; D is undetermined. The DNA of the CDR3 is TGTGCCAGCAGTGAATTCCCGTATAGCAATCAGCCCCAGCATTTT. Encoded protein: CASSEFPYSNQPQHF.